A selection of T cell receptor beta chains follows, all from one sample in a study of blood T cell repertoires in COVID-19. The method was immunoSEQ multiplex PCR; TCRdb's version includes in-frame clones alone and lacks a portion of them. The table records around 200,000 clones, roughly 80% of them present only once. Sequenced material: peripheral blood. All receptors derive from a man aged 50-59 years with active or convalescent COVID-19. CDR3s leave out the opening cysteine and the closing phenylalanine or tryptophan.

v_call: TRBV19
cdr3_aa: ASTDDRANYGYT

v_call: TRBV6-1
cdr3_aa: ASSGGPSTIDLRETQY

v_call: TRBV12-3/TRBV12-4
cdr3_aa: ASSRTGRNTIY

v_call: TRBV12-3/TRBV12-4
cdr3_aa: ASRIDSNEKLF

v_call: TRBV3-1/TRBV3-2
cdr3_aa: ASSQEIGTSGIYEQY

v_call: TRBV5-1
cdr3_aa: ASSQQDFSGANVLT

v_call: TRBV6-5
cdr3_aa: ATRGQGETGELF

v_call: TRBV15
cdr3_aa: ATSDGNSGANVLT

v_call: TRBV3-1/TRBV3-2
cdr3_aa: ASSRVRASPQH

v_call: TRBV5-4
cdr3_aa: ASSLSSAPSYNEQF

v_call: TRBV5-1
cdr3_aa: ASSLYKGALGNEKLF

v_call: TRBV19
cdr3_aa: ASSTTRETDTQY

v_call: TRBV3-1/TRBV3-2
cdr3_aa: ASSPLAGGTDTQY

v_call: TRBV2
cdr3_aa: ASSELEGADGYT

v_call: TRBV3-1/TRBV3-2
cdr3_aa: ASSQDFSPTEGYT

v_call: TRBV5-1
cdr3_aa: ASSSLIQNEQY

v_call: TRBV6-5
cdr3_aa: ASSYRTGEYGYT

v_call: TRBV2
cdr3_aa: ASSETVDTGELF

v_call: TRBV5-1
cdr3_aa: ASSLGLSRSTDTQY

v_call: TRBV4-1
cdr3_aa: ASSLTSGGANEQF

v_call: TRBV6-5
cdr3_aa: ASSYMGTGVNEQF